This T cell receptor beta chain was documented in a study of T-cell reconstitution after alpha-beta-depleted transplantation in children. Study results and limitations: Newly produced T cells mostly provided counts and TCRbeta diversity after one year, as hyperexpanded clones declined.

A TCRbeta library incorporating unique molecular identifiers was prepared. TCRdb analysed the PCR reads with MiXCR anew, one entry per CDR3 protein. The sample carries 700,000 or so distinct CDR3 sequences, roughly 13% recorded once. The table lists this clonotype with many counts. The target antigen is unknown. V lost 1 base, J lost 7 bases, and 5 bases stayed unmatched. The V gene's germline CDR1 is SGHRS and CDR2 YFSETQ. The CDR3 length is 15 residues. The V gene is TRBV5-1, the J gene TRBJ1-1, with TRBD1 matching over 12 bases. This TCR derives from a girl aged 2 to 9 with congenital amegakaryocytic thrombocytopenia, due to receive a stem cell transplant. The specimen was PBMCs, collected before TCRalphabeta/CD19-depleted stem cell transplant. The CDR3 is CASSLWDRGLNEAFF. The CDR3 nucleotides are TGCGCCAGCAGCTTGTGGGACAGGGGGCTGAATGAAGCTTTCTTT.